The rows below give T cell receptor beta chains drawn from one sample of a study of blood T cell repertoires in COVID-19. Profiling relied on immunoSEQ multiplex PCR, and the TCRdb table lists in-frame clones only, not all of them. The profile shows more than 100,000 clones, approximately 90% of them singletons. The sequencing input was peripheral blood. The origin of the receptors is a man aged 70-80 years with active COVID-19. Both conserved end residues are part of each CDR3. The D gene is left open where the match is weak. Clone sizes are given selectively: once, few, many, or a class where the clone is expanded.

>TRBV2|TRBD2|.
CASSERDERGIETQYF
>TRBV6-2/TRBV6-3|TRBD1|.
CASSQRQGSGPEAFF
>TRBV2|.|.
CASTSRQITGPTNEKLFF
>TRBV27|.|.
CASSLGGHTEAFF
>TRBV18|TRBD2|.
CASSLLRVGTSGRADEQYF
>TRBV6-5|TRBD1|.
CASRPTGAKNIQYF
>TRBV2|TRBD1|once
CASSRQGNTEAFF
>TRBV24-1|TRBD2|.
CATSAPSGRANEQFF
>TRBV15|.|.
CATSRDGGSQETQYF
>TRBV28|.|.
CASSFRQDYQPQHF
>TRBV4-1|.|.
CASSQIELSGNTIYF
>TRBV6-2/TRBV6-3|.|few
CASSYSETTDTQYF
>TRBV9|TRBD1|.
CASSATGGPGNYEQYF
>TRBV5-1|.|once
CASSFTGNRAGELFF
>TRBV6-5|TRBD1|.
CASSPNRGFTDTQYF
>TRBV7-8|.|.
CASSFRDNQPQHF
>TRBV28|.|.
CASSRRTARGF
>TRBV7-9|TRBD1|.
CASSLGQGADTQYF
>TRBV21-1|.|.
CASSKVRLAGGPVHEQYF